The entry below describes one T cell receptor (beta chain). Antigen specificity is unknown. The sample belongs to a study of shared clonotypes between healthy human individuals. Notes on the study in general: Sharing across four donors was highest in naive CD4 (about 5%) and lowest in memory CD8 (0.4%). Relative to clonotypes present in all four donors, those not shared had lower generation probabilities.

Deep-level assay runs were performed. Measured with immunoSEQ multiplex PCR; TCRdb has only the in-frame clones, and not every one. The table shows 980,000 or so clones, with over 60% occurring only once. The CDR3 has 15 amino acids. Per germline, CDR1 SGHTA and CDR2 FQGNSA. The junction had 6 bases not matched to a gene; V was cut back by 5 bases and J by 5 bases. This chain uses TRBV7-2 with TRBJ2-5; TRBD2 matches 12 bases. This receptor was taken from a man aged 18 to 29 in good health. Source material: memory CD4+ T cells sorted from blood. The subset is: CD45RA-negative fraction. CDR3 sequence (DNA): TGTGCCAGCAGCCGAGGACTAGCGGGATGGGAGACCCAGTACTTC. Protein sequence: CASSRGLAGWETQYF.